These T cell receptor beta chains were read from a single sample in a study of cytomegalovirus exposure and HLA in healthy donors. Assay: immunoSEQ multiplex PCR; the TCRdb copy retains only in-frame clones and omits some. This sample has over 150,000 clones, with almost 85% found just once. The sample taken for sequencing was PBMCs. The receptors come from a boy aged 2 to 10 in good health and CMV-seronegative. Each CDR3 is given with its conserved first and last residue. The size of a clone is reported for some rows only, either as once, few or many, or as a class for expanded clones.

j_gene | v_gene | abundance | CDR3aa
TRBJ1-2 | TRBV6-1 | - | CASSEALRGRGYTF
TRBJ2-1 | TRBV7-8 | - | CASSSPLGREYNEQFF
TRBJ1-2 | TRBV9 | - | CASSVAGTGMFGYTF
TRBJ2-1 | TRBV29-1 | - | CSVEPGANYNEQFF
TRBJ2-7 | TRBV10-3 | - | CAISEPGTGRNEQYF
TRBJ2-5 | TRBV5-6 | - | CASSLEGQGRETQYF
TRBJ2-7 | TRBV10-1 | - | CASSAGTGGGEQYF
TRBJ1-1 | TRBV11-2 | - | CASSLGLGTMTEAFF
TRBJ1-4 | TRBV5-1 | - | CASSFTGGGRKLFF
TRBJ2-3 | TRBV6-1 | - | CASRRAGGGTDTQYF
TRBJ2-7 | TRBV6-5 | few | CASNTGTSGAQEYF
TRBJ2-1 | TRBV7-9 | - | CASSLARTGDYNEQFF
- | TRBV25-1 | - | CASSKPGFEGEQYF
TRBJ2-7 | TRBV19 | - | CASRRQGTSEQYF
TRBJ2-1 | TRBV6-6 | once | CASSYSAVNEQFF
TRBJ2-1 | TRBV5-8 | - | CASSQGLAGTNEQFF
TRBJ2-1 | TRBV29-1 | - | CSVETQGASSYNEQFF
TRBJ2-3 | TRBV29-1 | few | CSTSASTDTQYF
TRBJ2-7 | TRBV27 | - | CASSSPPGKGLYEQYF
TRBJ1-2 | TRBV20-1 | - | CSAPTGGGYTF
TRBJ1-1 | TRBV2 | - | CASSEVGRGGNTEAFF
TRBJ2-7 | TRBV7-9 | - | CASSPGLAGVRVVYEQYF
TRBJ2-1 | TRBV5-6 | - | CASSFPGTVGEDEQFF
TRBJ1-2 | TRBV10-3 | - | CAVGQGAIGYTF
TRBJ2-3 | TRBV6-5 | - | CASSPAPKSTQYF
TRBJ1-2 | TRBV28 | - | CASSLSSGTGVYGYTF
TRBJ2-7 | TRBV5-1 | - | CASSLDRSSYEQYF
TRBJ2-7 | TRBV7-9 | - | CATARDRVYEQYF
TRBJ2-1 | TRBV6-5 | few | CASSYLQGNEQFF
TRBJ1-1 | TRBV25-1 | - | CASSEAGGVSGLNTEAFF
TRBJ2-7 | TRBV11-2 | - | CASSLGTTYEQYF
TRBJ1-3 | TRBV13 | few | CASSSGGTSNTIYF
TRBJ1-1 | TRBV7-9 | - | CASSFTQGTEAFF
TRBJ2-3 | TRBV11-3 | - | CASSLGRQQGDTQYF
TRBJ2-1 | TRBV19 | few | CASSEASGNEQFF
TRBJ1-5 | TRBV28 | few | CASSLTDTGDQPQHF
- | TRBV5-4 | - | CASSIEGGSAYEQYF